What follows are 6 T cell receptor beta chains derived from one specimen sequenced in a study of blood T cell repertoires in COVID-19. Sequenced by immunoSEQ multiplex PCR; TCRdb stores in-frame clones only, minus some. Of around 330,000 clones in the sample, around 90% were seen once. The sequenced sample consisted of PBMCs or T cells enriched from blood (not recorded which). The source of these receptors is a man between 60 and 75 years old who had recovered from COVID-19.

The rearrangement uses TRBV21-1 and TRBJ1-2; the D call TRBD1 from the table was never checked on the DNA. TRBV21-1 is noted as a pseudogene. The CDR3 spans 15 residues. CDR3 sequence (DNA): TGTGCCAGCAGCAAACTCCGGACAGGGAACTATGGCTACACCTTC. Translating gives CASSKLRTGNYGYTF.

The chain links TRBV7-2 to TRBJ2-5, with 14 bases lining up with TRBD2. J lost 2 bases, V lost 1 base, and 3 bases had no gene match. Germline lookup yields CDR1 SGHTA and CDR2 FQGNSA. This CDR3 comprises 17 residues. The CDR3 DNA is TGTGCCAGCAGCTTAGGGGGACTAGCGGGAGAACAAGAGACCCAGTACTTC. This gives the protein CASSLGGLAGEQETQYF.

The chain links TRBV19 to TRBJ1-3; D is unresolved. CDR3 length equals 13 residues. The germline V and J ends were trimmed by 6 bases and 0 bases, with 6 bases remaining between them. Germline lookup yields CDR1 LNHDA and CDR2 SQIVND (reference sequence). DNA for the CDR3: TGTGCCAGTAGGCGATCCTCTGGAAACACCATATATTTT. This translates into CASRRSSGNTIYF.

This clone came up once. The chain is built from TRBV12-5 and TRBJ2-5; 8 positions match TRBD2. V lost 6 bases, J lost 1 base, and 4 bases stayed unmatched. Per the germline V gene, CDR1 is LGHNT and CDR2 is FRNRAP. CDR3 size: 14 residues. CDR3 region: CASGLSGIQETQYF. The CDR3 DNA sequence: TGTGCTAGTGGCCTTAGCGGGATCCAAGAGACCCAGTACTTC.

The chain uses TRBV6-5 and TRBJ2-7, with 8 bases aligning to TRBD1. The germline V gene has CDR1 MNHEY and CDR2 SVGAGI. This CDR3 contains 13 residues. Germline trimming cut 4 bases from V and 6 bases from J; bases unmatched to any gene: 5. The CDR3 bases are TGTGCCAGCAGTTTGGACAGGGTTGGCGAGCAGTACTTC. The encoded protein is CASSLDRVGEQYF.

V usage is TRBV18 and J usage is TRBJ2-7; D possibly corresponds to TRBD2 (6 bases). This CDR3 has 13 residues. CDR1 and CDR2 from the germline V gene are KGHSH and LQKENI. V was pared by 3 bases and J by 8 bases, with 14 bases between. The CDR3 DNA follows: TGTGCCAGCTCACCGTTTGACGGGAGCCAGCAGTACTTC. It specifies CASSPFDGSQQYF.